This T cell receptor beta chain comes out of a study of CD4 T cell repertoires in COVID-19. Whole-study context: After more than eight days of IL-2 expansion, CFSE-low cells were relabeled and restimulated with other coronavirus spikes. Findings of the study overall: Some SARS-CoV-2 clonotypes, between roughly 6 and 25%, recurred in SARS-CoV and/or HKU1 cultures.

The memory T cells were sequenced right after ex vivo isolation, without culture. The repertoire was sequenced with immunoSEQ multiplex PCR; TCRdb's copy has only in-frame clones and lacks some. This table holds fewer than 25,000 clones, about 94% found once. A single count supports this clone. The target antigen is unknown. The CDR3 runs to 15 residues. Between the trimmed V and J ends, which lost 4 bases and 2 bases, there was a span of 14 bases. Germline CDR1 SGHRS, CDR2 YFSETQ. The TCR was taken from a human donor who had COVID-19. This material consisted of circulating follicular helper CD4+ T cells (cTfh) from blood, taken before the COVID-19 pandemic. The chain has TRBV5-1 and TRBJ2-3, with D maybe TRBD1 (5 bases). The CDR3, as DNA: TGCGCCAGCAGCCCGGCCCAGGGTTCCACAGATACGCAGTATTTT. This encodes CASSPAQGSTDTQYF.